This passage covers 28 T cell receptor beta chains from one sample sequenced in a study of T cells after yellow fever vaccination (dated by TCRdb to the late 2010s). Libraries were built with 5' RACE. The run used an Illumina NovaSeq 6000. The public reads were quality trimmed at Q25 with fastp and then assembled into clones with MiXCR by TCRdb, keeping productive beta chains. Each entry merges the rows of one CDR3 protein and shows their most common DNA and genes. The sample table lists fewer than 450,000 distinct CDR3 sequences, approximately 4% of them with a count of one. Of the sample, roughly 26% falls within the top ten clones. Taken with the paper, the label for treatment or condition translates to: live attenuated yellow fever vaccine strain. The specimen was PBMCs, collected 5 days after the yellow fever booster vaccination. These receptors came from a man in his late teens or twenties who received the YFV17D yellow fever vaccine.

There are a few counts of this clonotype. CDR3: CASSLAPGGLQPQHF. CDR3 DNA sequence: TGCGCCAGCAGCTTGGCGCCAGGGGGGCTCCAGCCCCAGCATTTT. The rearrangement uses TRBV5-1 and TRBJ1-5; 7 bases map to TRBD1. CDR3 size: 15 residues. Germline-derived CDR1 and CDR2 are SGHRS and YFSETQ. J was trimmed by 7 bases and V by 0 bases; bases with no gene match: 7.

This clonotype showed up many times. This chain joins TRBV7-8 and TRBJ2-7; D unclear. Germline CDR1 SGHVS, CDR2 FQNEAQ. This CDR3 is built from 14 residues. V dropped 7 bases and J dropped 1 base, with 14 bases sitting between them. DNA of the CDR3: TGTGCCAGCAAAACGGGTACCGGGTCCTACGAGCAGTACTTC. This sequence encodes CASKTGTGSYEQYF.

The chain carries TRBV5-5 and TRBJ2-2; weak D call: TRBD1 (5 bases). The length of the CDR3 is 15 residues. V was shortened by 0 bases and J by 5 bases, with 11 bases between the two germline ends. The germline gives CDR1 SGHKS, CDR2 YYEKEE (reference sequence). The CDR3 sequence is CASSLALGATGELFF. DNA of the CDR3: TGTGCCAGCAGCTTGGCCTTAGGGGCGACCGGGGAGCTGTTTTTT.

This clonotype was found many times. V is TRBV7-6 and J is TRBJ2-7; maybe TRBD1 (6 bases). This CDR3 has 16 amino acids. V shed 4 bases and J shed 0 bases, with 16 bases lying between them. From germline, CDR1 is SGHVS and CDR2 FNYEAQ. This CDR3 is CASSSGVRGSSYEQYF. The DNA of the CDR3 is TGTGCCAGCAGCTCGGGTGTCAGGGGCTCCTCCTACGAGCAGTACTTC.

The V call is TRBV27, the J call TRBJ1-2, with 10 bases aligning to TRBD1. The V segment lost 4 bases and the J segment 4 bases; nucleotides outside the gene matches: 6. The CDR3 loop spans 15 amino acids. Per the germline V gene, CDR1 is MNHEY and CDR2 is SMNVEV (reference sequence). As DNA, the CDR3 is TGTGCCAGCAGTTCCTCGACAGGGGGCAGCTATGGCTACACCTTC. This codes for CASSSSTGGSYGYTF.

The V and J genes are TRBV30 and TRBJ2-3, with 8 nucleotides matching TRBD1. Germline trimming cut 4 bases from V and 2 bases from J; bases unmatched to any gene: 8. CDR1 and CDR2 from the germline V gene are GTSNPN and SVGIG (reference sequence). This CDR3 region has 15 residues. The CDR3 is CAWTSTGAPTDTQYF. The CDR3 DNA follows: TGTGCCTGGACCTCGACAGGGGCACCCACAGATACGCAGTATTTT. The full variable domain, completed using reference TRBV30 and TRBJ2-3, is SQTIHQWPATLVQPVGSPLSLECTVEGTSNPNLYWYRQAAGRGLQLLFYSVGIGQISSEVPQNLSASRPQDRQFILSSKKLLLSDSGFYLCAWTSTGAPTDTQYFGPGTRLTVL.

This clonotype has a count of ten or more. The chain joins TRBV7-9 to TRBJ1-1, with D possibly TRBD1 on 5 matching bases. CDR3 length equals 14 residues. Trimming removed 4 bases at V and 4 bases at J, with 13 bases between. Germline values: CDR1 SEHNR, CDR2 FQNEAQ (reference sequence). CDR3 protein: CASSSKQEFTEAFF. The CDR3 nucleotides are TGTGCCAGCAGCTCGAAACAGGAATTCACTGAAGCTTTCTTT.

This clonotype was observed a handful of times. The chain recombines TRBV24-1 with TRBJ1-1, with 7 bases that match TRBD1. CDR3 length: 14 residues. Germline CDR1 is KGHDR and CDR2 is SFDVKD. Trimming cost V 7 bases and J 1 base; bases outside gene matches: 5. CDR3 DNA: TGTGCCACCAGGGAACAGGGGACGAACACTGAAGCTTTCTTT. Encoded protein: CATREQGTNTEAFF.

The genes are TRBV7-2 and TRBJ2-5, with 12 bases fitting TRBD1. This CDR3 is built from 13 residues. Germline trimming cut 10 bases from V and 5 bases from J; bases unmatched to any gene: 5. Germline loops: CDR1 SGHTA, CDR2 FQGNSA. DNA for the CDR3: TGTGCCATCGGGACAGGGGGCAAGGAGACCCAGTACTTC. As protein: CAIGTGGKETQYF.

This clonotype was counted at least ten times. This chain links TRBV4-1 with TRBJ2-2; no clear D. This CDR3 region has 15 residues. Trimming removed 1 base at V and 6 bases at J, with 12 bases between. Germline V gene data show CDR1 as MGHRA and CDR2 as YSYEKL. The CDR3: CASSQGSWAAGELFF. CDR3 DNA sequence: TGCGCCAGCAGCCAAGGGTCGTGGGCCGCCGGGGAGCTGTTTTTT.

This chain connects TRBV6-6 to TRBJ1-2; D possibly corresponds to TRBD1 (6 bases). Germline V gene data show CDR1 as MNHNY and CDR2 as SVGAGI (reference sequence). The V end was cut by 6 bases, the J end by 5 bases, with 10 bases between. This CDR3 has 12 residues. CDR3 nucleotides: TGTGCCAGCAGCTCAACAGGGTATGGCTACACCTTC. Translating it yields CASSSTGYGYTF.

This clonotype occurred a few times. The CDR3 sequence: CASRDGTGIYEQYF. The CDR3 DNA is TGTGCCAGCAGAGATGGGACGGGGATCTACGAGCAGTACTTC. This sequence joins TRBV3-1 and TRBJ2-7; perhaps D is TRBD1 or TRBD2 (5 bases each). Germline CDR1 reads LGHDT; CDR2 reads YNNKEL (reference sequence). The CDR3 is 14 amino acids. V lost 6 bases and J 3 bases, leaving 15 bases between the germline ends.

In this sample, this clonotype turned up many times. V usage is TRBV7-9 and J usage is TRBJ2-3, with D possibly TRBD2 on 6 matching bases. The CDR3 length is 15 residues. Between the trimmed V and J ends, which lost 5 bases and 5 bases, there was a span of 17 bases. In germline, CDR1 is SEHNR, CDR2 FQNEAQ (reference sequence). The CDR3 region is CASSRTSRSGDTQYF. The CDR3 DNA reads TGTGCCAGCAGCCGAACTAGCCGCTCTGGAGATACGCAGTATTTT.

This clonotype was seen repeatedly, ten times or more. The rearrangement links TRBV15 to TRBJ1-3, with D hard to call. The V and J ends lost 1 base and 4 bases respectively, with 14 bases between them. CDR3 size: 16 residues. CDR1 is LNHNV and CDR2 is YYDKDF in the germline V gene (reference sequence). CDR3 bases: TGTGCCACCAGCAGAGGGGATAACCTGGGAGGAAACACCATATATTTT. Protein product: CATSRGDNLGGNTIYF.

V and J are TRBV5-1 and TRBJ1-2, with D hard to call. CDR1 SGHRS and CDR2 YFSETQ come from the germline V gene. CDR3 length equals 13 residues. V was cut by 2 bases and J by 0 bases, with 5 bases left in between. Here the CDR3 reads CASSFLSNYGYTF. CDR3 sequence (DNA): TGCGCCAGCAGCTTTTTGTCTAACTATGGCTACACCTTC. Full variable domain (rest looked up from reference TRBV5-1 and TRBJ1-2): KAGVTQTPRYLIKTRGQQVTLSCSPISGHRSVSWYQQTPGQGLQFLFEYFSETQRNKGNFPGRFSGRQFSNSRSEMNVSTLELGDSALYLCASSFLSNYGYTFGSGTRLTVV.

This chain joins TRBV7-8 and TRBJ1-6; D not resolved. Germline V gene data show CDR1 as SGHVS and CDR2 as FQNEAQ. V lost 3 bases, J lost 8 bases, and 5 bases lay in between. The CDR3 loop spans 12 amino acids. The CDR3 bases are TGTGCCAGCAGCTTTCATTATTCACCCCTCCACTTT. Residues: CASSFHYSPLHF.

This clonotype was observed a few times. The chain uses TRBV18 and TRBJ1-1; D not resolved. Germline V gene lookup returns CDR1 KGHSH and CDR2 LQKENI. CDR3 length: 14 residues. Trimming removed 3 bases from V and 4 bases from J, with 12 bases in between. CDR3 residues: CASSPQEDSTEAFF. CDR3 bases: TGTGCCAGCTCACCGCAGGAAGATAGCACTGAAGCTTTCTTT.

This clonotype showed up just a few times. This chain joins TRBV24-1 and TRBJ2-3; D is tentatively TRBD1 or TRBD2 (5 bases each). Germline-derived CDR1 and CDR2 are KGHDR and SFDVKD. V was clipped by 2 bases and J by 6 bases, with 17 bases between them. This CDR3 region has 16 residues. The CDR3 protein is CATSDSSGSVGDTQYF. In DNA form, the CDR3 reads TGTGCCACCAGTGATTCTTCAGGGAGTGTAGGGGATACGCAGTATTTT.

The CDR3 DNA follows: TGTGCCAGCAGGGGAGAGGTCGTCTTGCCCCAGCATTTT. Translation gives CASRGEVVLPQHF. V and J are TRBV5-8 and TRBJ1-5; D call uncertain. V lost 5 bases and J lost 9, with 15 bases in between. Germline lookup yields CDR1 SGHTS and CDR2 YDEGEE. The CDR3 contains 13 residues.

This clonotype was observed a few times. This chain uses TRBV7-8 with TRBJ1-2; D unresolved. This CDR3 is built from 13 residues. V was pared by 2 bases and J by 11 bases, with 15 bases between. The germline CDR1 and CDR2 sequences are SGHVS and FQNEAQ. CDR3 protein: CASSLPSRPGYTF. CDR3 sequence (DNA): TGTGCCAGCAGCTTACCTTCTAGACCCGGGTACACCTTC.

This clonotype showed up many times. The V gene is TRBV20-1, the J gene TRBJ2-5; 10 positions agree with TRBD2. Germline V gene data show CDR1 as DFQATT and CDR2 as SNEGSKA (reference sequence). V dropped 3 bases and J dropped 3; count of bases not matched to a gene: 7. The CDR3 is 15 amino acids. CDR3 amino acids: CSASRGLAGEETQYF. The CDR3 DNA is TGCAGTGCTAGTCGGGGCCTAGCGGGGGAAGAGACCCAGTACTTC.

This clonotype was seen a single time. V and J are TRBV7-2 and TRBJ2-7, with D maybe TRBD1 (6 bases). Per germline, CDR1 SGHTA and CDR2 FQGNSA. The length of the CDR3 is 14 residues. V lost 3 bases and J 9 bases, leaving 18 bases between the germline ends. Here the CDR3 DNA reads TGTGCCAGCAGCTTCCCCCCACAGGGTCAGGGGCAGTACTTC. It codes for CASSFPPQGQGQYF.

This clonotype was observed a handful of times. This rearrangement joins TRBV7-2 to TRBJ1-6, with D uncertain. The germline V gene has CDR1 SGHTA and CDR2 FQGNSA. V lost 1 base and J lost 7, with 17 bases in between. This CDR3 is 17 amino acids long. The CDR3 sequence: CASSLVGGPVGNSPLHF. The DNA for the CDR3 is TGTGCCAGCAGCTTAGTAGGTGGGCCGGTTGGGAATTCACCCCTCCACTTT.

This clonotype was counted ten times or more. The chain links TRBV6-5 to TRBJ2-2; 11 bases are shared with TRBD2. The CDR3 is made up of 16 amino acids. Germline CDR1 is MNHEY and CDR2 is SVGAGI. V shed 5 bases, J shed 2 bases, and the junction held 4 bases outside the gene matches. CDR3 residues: CASSGLAGGNTGELFF. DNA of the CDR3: TGTGCCAGCAGTGGACTAGCGGGTGGAAACACCGGGGAGCTGTTTTTT.

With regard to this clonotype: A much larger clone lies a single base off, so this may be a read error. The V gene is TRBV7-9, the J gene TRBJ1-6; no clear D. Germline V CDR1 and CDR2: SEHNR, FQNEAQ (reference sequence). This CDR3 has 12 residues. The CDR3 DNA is TGTGCCAGAAGCTTATTTAATTCACCCCTCCACTTT. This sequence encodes CARSLFNSPLHF.

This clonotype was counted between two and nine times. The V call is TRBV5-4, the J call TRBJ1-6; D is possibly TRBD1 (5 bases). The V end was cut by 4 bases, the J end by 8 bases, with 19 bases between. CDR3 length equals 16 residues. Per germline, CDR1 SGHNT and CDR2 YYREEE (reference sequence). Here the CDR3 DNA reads TGTGCCAGCAGCCCTGGTACGAGGGGTTTGGATTCACCCCTCCACTTT. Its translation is CASSPGTRGLDSPLHF.

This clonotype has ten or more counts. The CDR3 is CASSLSRVEGNTIYF. CDR3 sequence (DNA): TGTGCCAGCAGTTTATCCCGTGTGGAAGGAAACACCATATATTTT. The rearrangement joins TRBV27 to TRBJ1-3; D not resolved. The V gene's germline CDR1 is MNHEY and CDR2 SMNVEV (reference sequence). CDR3 length: 15 amino acids. The ends were cut back, 0 bases at V and 4 bases at J, with 10 bases in the middle.

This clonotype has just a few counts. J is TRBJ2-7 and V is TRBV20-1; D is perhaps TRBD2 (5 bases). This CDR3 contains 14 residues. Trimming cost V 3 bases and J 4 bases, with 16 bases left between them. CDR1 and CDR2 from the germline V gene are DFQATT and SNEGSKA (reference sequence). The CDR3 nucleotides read TGCAGTGCTAGGATAGACTACCAGCTTTACGAGCAGTACTTC. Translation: CSARIDYQLYEQYF.